The 10 T cell receptor beta chains reported below all come from one sample, sequenced in a study of T cell responses to AZD1222 COVID-19 vaccine. Repertoires were generated with immunoSEQ multiplex PCR, while TCRdb's copy carries only in-frame clones and drops some. The sample has about 150,000 clones, about 90% seen once. The specimen was peripheral blood, collected on day 0 of MenACWY control vaccination. These TCRs come from an adult in good health.

This chain links TRBV6-4 with TRBJ1-1, with 9 bases that match TRBD1. CDR1 is MRHNA, CDR2 SNTAGT, per germline. The CDR3 covers 15 residues. Germline trimming cut 4 bases from V and 1 base from J; bases unmatched to any gene: 4. DNA of the CDR3: TGTGCCAGCAGTGCGACAGGGGGTCGGAACACTGAAGCTTTCTTT. Amino acid sequence: CASSATGGRNTEAFF.

The chain uses TRBV18 and TRBJ2-3; D is unclear. Trimming removed 3 bases from V and 4 bases from J, with 8 bases in between. The V gene's germline CDR1 is KGHSH and CDR2 LQKENI. The CDR3 loop spans 13 amino acids. The CDR3 is CASSPRRADTQYF. The CDR3 nucleotides are TGTGCCAGCTCACCTCGACGGGCAGATACGCAGTATTTT.

J is TRBJ2-7 and V is TRBV7-9; TRBD1 might be the D (8 bases). Trimming removed 5 bases from V and 6 bases from J, with 20 bases in between. The CDR3 has 15 residues. The germline V gene has CDR1 SEHNR and CDR2 FQNEAQ (reference sequence). CDR3 sequence (DNA): TGTGCCAGCAGCCCCCGGACAGGGAGGGAAGGCGAGCAGTACTTC. As protein: CASSPRTGREGEQYF. The full variable domain, its missing parts supplied by reference TRBV7-9 and TRBJ2-7, is DTGVSQNPRHKITKRGQNVTFRCDPISEHNRLYWYRQTLGQGPEFLTYFQNEAQLEKSRLLSDRFSAERPKGSFSTLEIQRTEQGDSAMYLCASSPRTGREGEQYFGPGTRLTVT.

The V and J genes are TRBV7-9 and TRBJ1-1; no reliable D call. CDR1 is SEHNR and CDR2 is FQNEAQ in the germline V gene (reference sequence). V was pared by 1 base and J by 3 bases, with 0 bases between. The CDR3 sequence is 11 residues long. This CDR3 is CASSLDTEAFF. The DNA for the CDR3 is TGTGCCAGCAGCTTAGACACTGAAGCTTTCTTT.

This clone was seen only once. The genes are TRBV7-8 and TRBJ1-5; possible D gene TRBD1, 5 bases. V shed 5 bases and J shed 3 bases, with 20 bases lying between them. The CDR3 runs to 17 residues. Germline loops: CDR1 SGHVS, CDR2 FQNEAQ. CDR3: CASSPSRREGANQPQHF. CDR3 nucleotide sequence: TGTGCCAGCAGCCCCTCCCGCAGGGAAGGGGCCAATCAGCCCCAGCATTTT.

This clone was observed once. This CDR3 is CASRQGAHTEAFF. CDR3 nucleotides: TGTGCCAGCAGACAGGGGGCTCACACTGAAGCTTTCTTT. The V gene is TRBV27, the J gene TRBJ1-1, with 9 positions matching TRBD1. With 6 bases clipped from V and 3 bases from J, the junction kept 2 bases outside the gene matches. The germline V gene encodes CDR1 MNHEY and CDR2 SMNVEV (reference sequence). The CDR3 extends over 13 amino acids.

The chain recombines TRBV2 with TRBJ1-2; 8 bases align to TRBD1. Germline CDR1 is SNHLY and CDR2 is FYNNEI. The CDR3 contains 19 residues. With V trimmed by 0 bases and J by 0 bases, 12 bases remained unmatched. The DNA for the CDR3 is TGTGCCAGCAGTGAAGCGCTTCTGTTTTGGGACAGGACTAACTATGGCTACACCTTC. Translated, it gives CASSEALLFWDRTNYGYTF.

V gene TRBV28 combines with J gene TRBJ1-6; D may be TRBD1 (5 bases). Germline CDR1 and CDR2: MDHEN and SYDVKM. The CDR3 is 17 amino acids. Deletions cut 2 bases from V and 4 bases from J, with 15 bases between. CDR3 DNA: TGTGCCAGCAGTTTACCGGGGCGTACACAGTATAATTCACCCCTCCACTTT. Its protein product is CASSLPGRTQYNSPLHF. Combining the CDR3 with reference TRBV28 and TRBJ1-6 gives the whole variable domain DVKVTQSSRYLVKRTGEKVFLECVQDMDHENMFWYRQDPGLGLRLIYFSYDVKMKEKGDIPEGYSVSREKKERFSLILESASTNQTSMYLCASSLPGRTQYNSPLHFGNGTRLTVT.

The CDR3 loop is CASRSHEVSPLHF. The CDR3 DNA reads as TGTGCCAGCAGGAGCCATGAGGTATCACCCCTCCACTTT. J is TRBJ1-6 and V is TRBV2, with D uncertain. Germline values: CDR1 SNHLY, CDR2 FYNNEI. Deletions cut 6 bases from V and 10 bases from J, with 13 bases between. The CDR3 extends over 13 amino acids.

This rearrangement joins TRBV4-2 to TRBJ1-1; D uncertain. CDR1 and CDR2 from the germline V gene are LGHNA and YNFKEQ. The CDR3 sequence is 16 residues long. V lost 7 bases and J 0 bases, leaving 18 bases between the germline ends. CDR3 sequence: CASTPPGGRLNTEAFF. In DNA, the CDR3 is TGTGCCAGCACCCCTCCGGGAGGGCGGCTGAACACTGAAGCTTTCTTT.